This T cell receptor (beta chain) was retrieved from a study of T cells in Graves' hyperthyroidism and ophthalmopathy. Germline V gene lookup returns CDR1 SGHRS and CDR2 YFSETQ. The CDR3 has 18 residues. V gave up 0 bases and J gave up 5 bases; unmatched junction bases: 6. The study left out patients who had uncontrolled infection, other autoimmune disease, pregnancy or lactation. TCR beta CDR3 regions were amplified from RNA. The study used the HTBI primer set for a first-round RT-PCR of the TCR CDR3. TCRdb re-called the multiplex PCR reads with MiXCR, one entry per CDR3 protein. The table includes under 200,000 distinct CDR3 sequences, less than 10% detected once.

The V and J genes are TRBV5-1 and TRBJ2-3; 16 bases line up with TRBD2. Sequencing was carried out using blood. This receptor was obtained from a young woman with Graves' hyperthyroidism that later progressed to Graves' ophthalmopathy. In DNA, the CDR3 is TGCGCCAGCAGCTTGGGTGGGACTAGCGGGAGGGCCATAGATACGCAGTATTTT. Its translation is CASSLGGTSGRAIDTQYF.